This TCR beta chain originates from a study of blood T cells in healthy people across ages. The germline gives CDR1 MNHNY, CDR2 SVGAGI (reference sequence). V lost 1 base, J lost 0 bases, and 7 bases lay in between. This CDR3 spans 14 amino acids. Sample-barcoded 5' priming and a J-beta primer mix drove a second PCR of roughly 7 to 11 cycles. Per-sample output comprised a minimum of 3 million paired-end reads containing CDR3. TCRdb used MiXCR to reprocess the 5' RACE reads, holding one entry per CDR3 protein. This sample carries approximately 730,000 distinct CDR3 sequences, 50% to 65% of them seen once, and the ten largest clones take around 40%. The study's findings and limits: It was not known whether donors were CMV positive (a possible confounder of expanded clonotype changes).

This clonotype came up a few times. Its specificity is not known. The J gene is TRBJ2-7, the V gene TRBV6-6; weak D call: TRBD2 (6 bases). The receptor was derived from an older man in good health. The sample comprised blood. Here the CDR3 reads CASSYLAASYEQYF. The CDR3 DNA reads TGTGCCAGCAGTTACTTAGCGGCCTCCTACGAGCAGTACTTC.